The 18 T cell receptor beta chains below were found in one sample sequenced in a study of CD8+CD57+ T cells in acquired aplastic anemia. CDR3 and TCR beta VDJ profiling relied on a genomic DNA template. TCRdb itself ran the reads through MiXCR, one entry per CDR3 protein. The table has about 270,000 distinct CDR3 sequences, roughly 50% seen once; the top ten hold 6.5% to 10%. The source material was sorted CD4+, CD8+, or CD8+CD57+ T cells (not recorded which) from PBMCs. The origin of the receptors is a human donor with severe aplastic anemia or a healthy control (not recorded which).

This clonotype has at least ten counts. The rearrangement uses TRBV5-4 and TRBJ2-5; TRBD2 agrees at 12 bases. Trimming at V came to 1 base and at J to 4 bases, leaving 5 bases not matched to a gene. The CDR3 is 16 amino acids. Per the germline V gene, CDR1 is SGHNT and CDR2 is YYREEE (reference sequence). The CDR3 spells CASSLPSGGAAETQYF. For the CDR3, the DNA is TGTGCCAGCAGCTTGCCTAGCGGGGGGGCGGCAGAGACCCAGTACTTC.

This clonotype came up a few times. This chain links TRBV20-1 with TRBJ2-2; D remains unclear. The CDR3 consists of 14 residues. The V end lost 3 bases, the J end lost 3 bases, and 11 bases lay between the germline ends. The germline V gene has CDR1 DFQATT and CDR2 SNEGSKA (reference sequence). The DNA for the CDR3 is TGCAGTGCTAGTAGGCAGGCGGACACCGGGGAGCTGTTTTTT. This codes for CSASRQADTGELFF.

The chain links TRBV20-1 to TRBJ1-1; possible D gene TRBD1, 5 bases. The germline V and J ends were trimmed by 8 bases and 5 bases, with 15 bases remaining between them. The CDR3 contains 12 residues. Per the germline V gene, CDR1 is DFQATT and CDR2 is SNEGSKA (reference sequence). Written as DNA, the CDR3 is TGCAGTACTTGGGGCGTGGGGACTGAAGCTTTCTTT. It codes for CSTWGVGTEAFF.

This clonotype was seen more than once but under ten times. The J gene is TRBJ2-7, the V gene TRBV24-1; D gene uncertain. The CDR3 is 16 amino acids. Germline loops: CDR1 KGHDR, CDR2 SFDVKD. Trimming removed 7 bases from V and 2 bases from J, with 20 bases in between. As DNA, the CDR3 is TGTGCCACCAGCCTTTCTACCTACACCGACACCTACGAGCAGTACTTC. This sequence encodes CATSLSTYTDTYEQYF.

This clonotype was picked up many times. The genes are TRBV2 and TRBJ1-4; D uncertain. Trimming pared 5 bases from V and 6 bases from J, leaving 10 bases between. Germline CDR1 is SNHLY and CDR2 is FYNNEI. This CDR3 is 13 amino acids long. CDR3 loop: CASSHIGYEKLFF. CDR3 DNA sequence: TGTGCCAGCAGTCACATAGGGTATGAAAAACTGTTTTTT.

This clonotype was observed a few times. The chain uses TRBV7-2 and TRBJ2-3; D perhaps matches TRBD1 (6 bases). Germline V lookup: CDR1 SGHTA, CDR2 FQGNSA. The V gene lost 1 base and the J gene lost 0 bases, with 8 bases spanning the gap. The CDR3 runs 15 residues. This chain's CDR3 is CASSLGQGSTDTQYF. The CDR3, as DNA: TGTGCCAGCAGCTTAGGTCAGGGGAGCACAGATACGCAGTATTTT. Variable domain in full (rest from reference TRBV7-2 and TRBJ2-3): GAGVSQSPSNKVTEKGKDVELRCDPISGHTALYWYRQSLGQGLEFLIYFQGNSAPDKSGLPSDRFSAERTGGSVSTLTIQRTQQEDSAVYLCASSLGQGSTDTQYFGPGTRLTVL.

The chain recombines TRBV5-1 with TRBJ2-3; the D is unclear. Germline values: CDR1 SGHRS, CDR2 YFSETQ. CDR3 length: 13 amino acids. Trimming shortened V by 0 bases and J by 6 bases, and 8 bases separated the two germline ends. The DNA of the CDR3 is TGCGCCAGCAGCTTGGTGGACGGGGATACGCAGTATTTT. Encoded protein: CASSLVDGDTQYF. Full variable domain (rest looked up from reference TRBV5-1 and TRBJ2-3): KAGVTQTPRYLIKTRGQQVTLSCSPISGHRSVSWYQQTPGQGLQFLFEYFSETQRNKGNFPGRFSGRQFSNSRSEMNVSTLELGDSALYLCASSLVDGDTQYFGPGTRLTVL.

This clonotype was counted ten times or more. J is TRBJ1-4 and V is TRBV11-2; D call uncertain. V was trimmed by 1 base and J by 8 bases, leaving 8 bases between them. The CDR3 has 13 residues. CDR1 SGHAT and CDR2 FQNNGV come from the germline V gene. Written as DNA, the CDR3 is TGTGCCAGCAGCTTAGCCTACTTGGAAAAACTGTTTTTT. It encodes CASSLAYLEKLFF.

The V call is TRBV19, the J call TRBJ2-7; D is unclear. The CDR3 loop spans 13 amino acids. In germline, CDR1 is LNHDA, CDR2 SQIVND (reference sequence). V was shortened by 10 bases and J by 6 bases, with 19 bases between the two germline ends. In nucleotides, the CDR3 is TGTGCCACGACTCCCTCGAATATGGGCGAGCAGTACTTC. Translated, it gives CATTPSNMGEQYF.

This clonotype was detected a few times. The chain joins TRBV10-3 to TRBJ2-7; D ambiguous. Germline V CDR1 and CDR2: ENHRY, SYGVKD. Trimming pared 4 bases from V and 5 bases from J, leaving 6 bases between. The CDR3 runs 11 residues. The CDR3 is CAISVEHEQYF. Here the CDR3 DNA reads TGTGCCATCAGTGTCGAACACGAGCAGTACTTC.

This clonotype was observed at least ten times. V usage is TRBV7-9 and J usage is TRBJ1-2; tentative D call: TRBD1 (5 bases). V lost 2 bases, J lost 0 bases, and 7 bases lay in between. Germline V gives CDR1 SEHNR, CDR2 FQNEAQ (reference sequence). The CDR3 consists of 14 residues. DNA of the CDR3: TGTGCCAGCAGCTTAAGGGGACCTAACTATGGCTACACCTTC. This gives the protein CASSLRGPNYGYTF.

This clonotype has a count of ten or more. The chain is built from TRBV6-5 and TRBJ2-7, with TRBD2 identical over 9 bases. V lost 0 bases and J lost 3; bases outside the gene matches: 3. The CDR3 totals 15 residues. Germline lookup yields CDR1 MNHEY and CDR2 SVGAGI. The CDR3 loop is CASSYSVAGVYEQYF. As DNA, the CDR3 is TGTGCCAGCAGTTACTCGGTAGCGGGGGTCTACGAGCAGTACTTC.

This chain uses TRBV11-2 with TRBJ2-2, with D perhaps TRBD2 (5 bases). Germline V gene sequence: CDR1 SGHAT, CDR2 FQNNGV. The CDR3 length is 14 residues. Trimming took off 5 bases at V and 3 bases at J, with 10 bases between the two ends. The CDR3 is CASSNTADTGELFF. Written as DNA, the CDR3 is TGTGCCAGCAGCAATACAGCGGACACCGGGGAGCTGTTTTTT.

This clonotype was recorded a few times. The chain combines TRBV20-1 with TRBJ2-5; D uncertain. CDR3 length: 14 amino acids. The V gene's germline CDR1 is DFQATT and CDR2 SNEGSKA (reference sequence). V gave up 3 bases and J gave up 5 bases, with 16 bases separating them. The CDR3 protein is CSASRASSMETQYF. As DNA, the CDR3 is TGCAGTGCTAGTCGGGCCTCATCCATGGAGACCCAGTACTTC.

This clonotype was seen ten or more times. The chain carries TRBV6-5 and TRBJ1-4; D gene uncertain. V was shortened by 0 bases and J by 9 bases, with 17 bases between the two germline ends. Looked up from germline, CDR1 is MNHEY and CDR2 is SVGAGI. The CDR3 spans 16 residues. The CDR3 DNA reads as TGTGCCAGCAGTTACTCCAGGACTAGTTGGGAGAAAAAACTGTTTTTT. Translating it yields CASSYSRTSWEKKLFF.

This clonotype was picked up a small number of times. This chain links TRBV24-1 with TRBJ1-5; D is possibly TRBD1 (5 bases). Trimming removed 3 bases from V and 0 bases from J, with 8 bases in between. This CDR3 spans 15 amino acids. From germline, CDR1 is KGHDR and CDR2 SFDVKD. CDR3 in amino acids: CATSDGTASNQPQHF. CDR3 coding DNA: TGTGCCACCAGTGATGGGACTGCTAGCAATCAGCCCCAGCATTTT.

This clonotype has ten or more counts. The chain has TRBV19 and TRBJ2-7; D assignment may be TRBD1 or TRBD2 (5 bases each). Germline assignment: CDR1 LNHDA and CDR2 SQIVND (reference sequence). V gave up 10 bases and J gave up 5 bases, with 15 bases separating them. The CDR3 contains 12 residues. For the CDR3, the DNA is TGTGCCACTGGGACCGTTTATCACGAGCAGTACTTC. Translation gives CATGTVYHEQYF.

This clonotype occurred once. One end of the junction is discordant with germline, which a read error may explain. This CDR3 is CASSLEVAGHQGTQYF. The DNA for the CDR3 is TGTGCCAGCAGCTTAGAGGTAGCGGGCCATCAAGGGACCCAGTACTTC. The rearrangement uses TRBV19 and TRBJ2-5; 7 positions match TRBD2. Germline V gives CDR1 LNHDA, CDR2 SQIVND (reference sequence). The CDR3 loop spans 16 amino acids.